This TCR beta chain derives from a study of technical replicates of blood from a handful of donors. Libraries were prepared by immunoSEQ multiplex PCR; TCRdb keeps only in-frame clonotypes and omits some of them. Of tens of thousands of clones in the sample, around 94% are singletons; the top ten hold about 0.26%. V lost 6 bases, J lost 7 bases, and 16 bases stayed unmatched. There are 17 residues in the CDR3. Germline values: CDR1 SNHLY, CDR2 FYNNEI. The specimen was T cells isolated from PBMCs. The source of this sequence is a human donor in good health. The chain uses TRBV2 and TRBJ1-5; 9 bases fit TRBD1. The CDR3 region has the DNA TGTGCCAGCAGCGATCCATACAGGGGGCGCAAAAACCAGCCCCAGCATTTT. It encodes CASSDPYRGRKNQPQHF.